The entry that follows covers one TCR beta chain sequence. Antigen unknown. PCR primers comprised 60 Vbeta and 13 Jbeta primers. The repertoire was sequenced with immunoSEQ multiplex PCR; TCRdb's copy has only in-frame clones and lacks some. This table holds 65,000 to 90,000 clones. The sample belongs to a study of cytomegalovirus exposure and HLA in healthy donors. The V gene end was trimmed by 6 bases and the J gene end by 5 bases; junction bases not matched to a gene: 7. The CDR3 extends over 13 amino acids. Germline CDR1 reads SGHDN; CDR2 reads FVKESK. Findings and caveats of the study: An analysis done earlier found most TCR beta V segments productive about 87% or about 30% of the time.

The source is a female donor in good health and CMV-seropositive. The source material was PBMCs. The chain couples TRBV14 to TRBJ2-7; TRBD2 aligns across 7 bases. CDR3 in amino acids: CASRISGVHEQYF. In DNA form, the CDR3 reads TGTGCCAGCAGAATAAGCGGGGTCCACGAGCAGTACTTC.